This entry lists 25 T cell receptor beta chains sequenced from one sample in a study of cytomegalovirus exposure and HLA in healthy donors (dated by TCRdb to about 2017). Library preparation used the immunoSEQ multiplex PCR assay. For the multiplex PCR, a mixture combining 60 forward primers for TCR Vbeta segments and 13 reverse primers for TCR Jbeta segments was used. The table comes from immuneACCESS by way of TCRdb, which keeps in-frame sequences with V and J called. Part of the clones is missing from these tables; in studies checked, under half for an unresolved V gene and the rest for unknown reasons. A total of fewer than 350,000 clones appear in this sample, 85% to 90% of them only once. The leading ten clones occupy 2% to 3% of the sample. The sequenced sample was PBMCs. All receptors derive from a woman younger than 35 in good health and CMV-seronegative.

CDR3 nucleotides: TGCAGCGCTCACAGGGTCTTAAGCTTTGAAGCTTTCTTT. Translated, it gives CSAHRVLSFEAFF. V and J are TRBV29-1 and TRBJ1-1, with D possibly being TRBD1 (6 bases). The CDR3 runs 13 residues. Germline CDR1 reads SQVTM; CDR2 reads ANQGSEA. V shed 7 bases and J shed 7 bases, with 19 bases lying between them.

V is TRBV6-1 and J is TRBJ2-7; D unresolved. The V and J ends lost 8 bases and 3 bases respectively, with 5 bases between them. The CDR3 runs to 10 residues. CDR1 is MNHNS and CDR2 is SASEGT in the germline V gene. CDR3 bases: TGTGCCAGCCGTAACTACGAGCAGTACTTC. Protein product: CASRNYEQYF.

This chain uses TRBV5-1 with TRBJ2-3; the D gene is possibly TRBD2 (5 bases). The length of the CDR3 is 12 residues. Germline CDR1 and CDR2: SGHRS and YFSETQ. Trimming left V 2 bases short and J 5 bases short, with 6 bases between. Here the CDR3 reads CASSLGGDTQYF. CDR3 nucleotides: TGCGCCAGCAGCTTAGGAGGAGATACGCAGTATTTT.

The V and J genes are TRBV27 and TRBJ2-1; a possible D gene is TRBD1 (5 bases). The CDR3 runs to 14 residues. CDR1 is MNHEY, CDR2 SMNVEV, per germline (reference sequence). Trimming removed 1 base at V and 7 bases at J, with 11 bases between. CDR3 protein: CASSLWQGWNEQFF. DNA of the CDR3: TGTGCCAGCAGTTTATGGCAGGGTTGGAATGAGCAGTTCTTC.

The chain uses TRBV6-6 and TRBJ2-5; D gene unclear. The end of the DNA is better explained by TRBJ2-7, so the J call may be wrong. Looked up from germline, CDR1 is MNHNY and CDR2 is SVGAGI (reference sequence). The CDR3 totals 14 residues. CDR3 bases: TGTGCCAGCAGTGACGGGTTTCAAGGATACGAGCAGTACTTC. This sequence encodes CASSDGFQGYEQYF.

The chain carries TRBV5-6 and TRBJ2-1, with 8 bases that match TRBD1. The CDR3 spans 15 residues. After removal of 4 bases from V and 5 bases from J, the junction contained 8 bases not matched to a gene. The germline V gene has CDR1 SGHDT and CDR2 YYEEEE. CDR3 residues: CASSAGTGRDNEQFF. The CDR3, as DNA: TGTGCCAGCAGCGCGGGGACAGGCCGTGACAATGAGCAGTTCTTC.

V usage is TRBV29-1 and J usage is TRBJ2-2; D possibly corresponds to TRBD1 (5 bases). The germline V gene encodes CDR1 SQVTM and CDR2 ANQGSEA. Trimming stripped 1 base from V and 5 bases from J, with 17 bases between. The CDR3 has 16 residues. This CDR3 is CSVEVWGAPETGELFF. CDR3 nucleotide sequence: TGCAGCGTTGAAGTGTGGGGCGCGCCGGAAACCGGGGAGCTGTTTTTT.

The chain is built from TRBV7-9 and TRBJ2-2; 7 bases match TRBD1. Germline values: CDR1 SEHNR, CDR2 FQNEAQ (reference sequence). The length of the CDR3 is 16 residues. The CDR3 spells CSGVPGGTNTAGELFF. As DNA, the CDR3 is TGTTCCGGCGTGCCAGGGGGAACGAACACCGCCGGGGAGCTGTTTTTT.

This sequence joins TRBV10-2 and TRBJ1-1, with 8 bases aligning to TRBD1. V gave up 2 bases and J gave up 5 bases; unmatched junction bases: 10. The CDR3 is 16 amino acids. Germline V gives CDR1 WSHSY, CDR2 SAAADI. The CDR3 loop reads CASSEPGTGRGTEAFF. The DNA of the CDR3 is TGCGCCAGCAGTGAGCCTGGGACAGGACGGGGAACTGAAGCTTTCTTT.

The V gene is TRBV4-2, the J gene TRBJ2-5; 9 bases map to TRBD2. V was pared by 1 base and J by 5 bases, with 5 bases of the junction left unmatched. CDR3 length equals 15 residues. Germline lookup yields CDR1 LGHNA and CDR2 YNFKEQ. The CDR3 DNA is TGTGCCAGCAGCCAAGGTAGCGGGGGCGGGGAGACCCAGTACTTC. This gives the protein CASSQGSGGGETQYF.

The genes are TRBV5-4 and TRBJ2-1; D perhaps matches TRBD2 (6 bases). V shed 2 bases and J shed 0 bases, with 9 bases lying between them. This CDR3 has 15 amino acids. Germline V gives CDR1 SGHNT, CDR2 YYREEE (reference sequence). The CDR3 DNA reads as TGTGCCAGCAGCTTCGATAGCGGCTCCTACAATGAGCAGTTCTTC. Amino acids: CASSFDSGSYNEQFF. Full variable domain (outside the CDR3, taken from reference TRBV5-4 and TRBJ2-1): ETGVTQSPTHLIKTRGQQVTLRCSSQSGHNTVSWYQQALGQGPQFIFQYYREEENGRGNFPPRFSGLQFPNYSSELNVNALELDDSALYLCASSFDSGSYNEQFFGPGTRLTVL.

This sequence joins TRBV30 and TRBJ1-5; D gene unclear. The CDR3 totals 13 residues. Germline V CDR1 and CDR2: GTSNPN, SVGIG (reference sequence). Trimming shortened V by 1 base and J by 2 bases, and 6 bases separated the two germline ends. The CDR3 coding sequence is TGTGCCTGGAGTGATACAGGCAATCAGCCCCAGCATTTT. Its translation is CAWSDTGNQPQHF.

The rearrangement joins TRBV9 to TRBJ2-4, with D tentatively TRBD1 (6 bases). This CDR3 is 15 amino acids long. V was trimmed by 0 bases and J by 6 bases, leaving 13 bases between them. Germline V gene sequence: CDR1 SGDLS, CDR2 YYNGEE. The CDR3 sequence is CASSVGSQGRNIQYF. The CDR3 DNA sequence: TGTGCCAGCAGCGTAGGGTCCCAGGGGAGAAACATTCAGTACTTC.

This chain uses TRBV27 with TRBJ2-1; D is unclear. Germline V lookup: CDR1 MNHEY, CDR2 SMNVEV (reference sequence). V lost 7 bases and J lost 3, with 4 bases in between. This CDR3 has 11 residues. The DNA of the CDR3 is TGTGCCAGCACCGGCTACAATGAGCAGTTCTTC. Protein sequence: CASTGYNEQFF.

This rearrangement joins TRBV5-6 to TRBJ1-2, with TRBD1 as a possible D gene (5 bases). There are 13 residues in the CDR3. Looked up from germline, CDR1 is SGHDT and CDR2 is YYEEEE. V was shortened by 5 bases and J by 6 bases, with 14 bases between the two germline ends. The CDR3 DNA reads as TGTGCCAGCAGTCGGGTTGACAGCCATGGCTACACCTTC. Its translation: CASSRVDSHGYTF.

The rearrangement uses TRBV6-1 and TRBJ1-5, with D perhaps matching TRBD1 (5 bases). Germline lookup yields CDR1 MNHNS and CDR2 SASEGT. Deletions cut 6 bases from V and 5 bases from J, with 11 bases between. The CDR3 length is 13 residues. The CDR3 DNA sequence: TGTGCCAGCAGACAGCAGACAGATCAGCCCCAGCATTTT. This codes for CASRQQTDQPQHF.

The chain couples TRBV6-6 to TRBJ1-5; 9 bases are a match to TRBD1. Germline CDR1 reads MNHNY; CDR2 reads SVGAGI (reference sequence). Unmatched junction bases numbered 5, after V lost 6 bases and J lost 5 bases. The CDR3 has 14 residues. CDR3 loop: CASSYRGQDQPQHF. CDR3 sequence (DNA): TGTGCCAGCAGCTACAGGGGGCAGGATCAGCCCCAGCATTTT.

The J gene is TRBJ2-5, the V gene TRBV19; the match to TRBD2 covers 10 bases. V lost 5 bases to trimming and J lost 0 bases; unmatched junction nucleotides: 15. CDR1 LNHDA and CDR2 SQIVND come from the germline V gene (reference sequence). The length of the CDR3 is 19 residues. In DNA, the CDR3 is TGTGCCAGTAGTGCCCGGGCGCGGCTAGCGGGGGACAACCAAGAGACCCAGTACTTC. Residues: CASSARARLAGDNQETQYF.

The chain carries TRBV30 and TRBJ1-2; 11 nucleotides match TRBD1. V was pared by 0 bases and J by 7 bases, with 1 base of the junction left unmatched. This CDR3 comprises 13 residues. The germline V gene has CDR1 GTSNPN and CDR2 SVGIG (reference sequence). CDR3 sequence reads: CAWSVGTGGGYTF. The CDR3 coding sequence is TGTGCCTGGAGTGTTGGGACAGGGGGTGGCTACACCTTC.

V usage is TRBV30 and J usage is TRBJ2-7, with D possibly TRBD1 on 5 matching bases. This CDR3 has 12 residues. The germline CDR1 and CDR2 sequences are GTSNPN and SVGIG (reference sequence). Trimming removed 2 bases from V and 3 bases from J, with 8 bases in between. CDR3 loop: CAWSPDNYEQYF. CDR3 DNA: TGTGCCTGGAGTCCGGACAACTACGAGCAGTACTTC.

CDR3 protein: CASSVGDRFTDTQYF. CDR3 bases: TGTGCCAGCAGTGTAGGGGACAGGTTCACAGATACGCAGTATTTT. This rearrangement joins TRBV2 to TRBJ2-3, with TRBD1 matching 8 bases. Germline loops: CDR1 SNHLY, CDR2 FYNNEI. The CDR3 contains 15 residues. Germline trimming cut 4 bases from V and 2 bases from J; bases unmatched to any gene: 5. Drawing the rest from reference TRBV2 and TRBJ2-3, the complete variable domain is EPEVTQTPSHQVTQMGQEVILRCVPISNHLYFYWYRQILGQKVEFLVSFYNNEISEKSEIFDDQFSVERPDGSNFTLKIRSTKLEDSAMYFCASSVGDRFTDTQYFGPGTRLTVL.

In DNA form, the CDR3 reads TGTGCCAGCAGGACTGTGGGGGGTAGTGAGCAGTTCTTC. Amino acid sequence: CASRTVGGSEQFF. The chain uses TRBV14 and TRBJ2-1; the D gene is possibly TRBD2 (6 bases). Germline loops: CDR1 SGHDN, CDR2 FVKESK. The CDR3 loop spans 13 amino acids. The ends were cut back, 6 bases at V and 9 bases at J, with 15 bases in the middle.

The chain links TRBV2 to TRBJ1-4; tentative D call: TRBD1 (6 bases). This CDR3 is 14 amino acids long. The V end was cut by 2 bases, the J end by 10 bases, with 14 bases between. In germline, CDR1 is SNHLY, CDR2 FYNNEI. CDR3 nucleotide sequence: TGTGCCAGCAGTGAACTCACAGGGAAGGCAAAACTGTTTTTT. Residues: CASSELTGKAKLFF.

This chain links TRBV28 with TRBJ2-7; D uncertain. Trimming removed 2 bases at V and 2 bases at J, with 4 bases between. Germline lookup yields CDR1 MDHEN and CDR2 SYDVKM. The CDR3 extends over 12 amino acids. CDR3 sequence reads: CASSLGAYEQYF. The DNA of the CDR3 is TGTGCCAGCAGTTTAGGAGCCTACGAGCAGTACTTC.

Regarding this clone: The germline gene is not matched at one end of the junction; a read error may be the cause. The V gene is TRBV7-9, the J gene TRBJ1-4; no clear D gene. The CDR3 is 13 residues long. The germline V gene has CDR1 SEHNR and CDR2 FQNEAQ (reference sequence). The CDR3 nucleotides read TGTTCCAGCAGCTTTGATCCGGGGGAAAAACTGTTTTTT. Translated: CSSSFDPGEKLFF.